This T cell receptor beta chain stems from a study of cytomegalovirus exposure and HLA in healthy donors. Looking at the study overall: Both the 100 to 150 validation repertoires and the approximately 640 first-cohort repertoires used the same platform, as reported by a later analysis. General study points: First-cohort TCR clusters tended to co-occur in the 95 to 150 validation repertoires, a later analysis found. Cytomegalovirus-associated status was assigned to more than 150 TCR beta chains.

V trimming: 7 bases; J trimming: 6 bases; junction bases outside the gene matches: 14. The germline V gene encodes CDR1 SNHLY and CDR2 FYNNEI. The CDR3 consists of 16 residues. The repertoire was sequenced with immunoSEQ multiplex PCR; TCRdb's copy has only in-frame clones and lacks some. The sample holds some 210,000 clones, around 86% seen once. With respect to this clone: Its cognate antigen is unknown.

This clonotype originated in a woman aged 18-35 years in good health and CMV-seropositive. The chain recombines TRBV2 with TRBJ2-3; 9 bases line up with TRBD2. Sequenced sample: PBMCs. The CDR3 here is CASNAGASGNRDTQYF. As DNA, the CDR3 is TGTGCCAGCAACGCAGGGGCTAGCGGGAATCGGGATACGCAGTATTTT.